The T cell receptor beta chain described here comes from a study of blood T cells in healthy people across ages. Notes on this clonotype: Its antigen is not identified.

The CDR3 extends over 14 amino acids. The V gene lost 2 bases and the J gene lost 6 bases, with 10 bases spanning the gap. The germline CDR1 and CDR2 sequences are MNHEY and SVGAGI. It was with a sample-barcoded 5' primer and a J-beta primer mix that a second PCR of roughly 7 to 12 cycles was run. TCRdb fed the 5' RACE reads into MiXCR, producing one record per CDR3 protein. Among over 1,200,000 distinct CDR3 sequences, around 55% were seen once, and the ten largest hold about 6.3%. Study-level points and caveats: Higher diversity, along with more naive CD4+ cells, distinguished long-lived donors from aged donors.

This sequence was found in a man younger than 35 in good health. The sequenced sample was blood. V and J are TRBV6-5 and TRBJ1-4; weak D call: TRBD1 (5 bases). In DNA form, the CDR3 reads TGTGCCAGCAGTTACCGACAGACTTATGAAAAACTGTTTTTT. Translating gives CASSYRQTYEKLFF.